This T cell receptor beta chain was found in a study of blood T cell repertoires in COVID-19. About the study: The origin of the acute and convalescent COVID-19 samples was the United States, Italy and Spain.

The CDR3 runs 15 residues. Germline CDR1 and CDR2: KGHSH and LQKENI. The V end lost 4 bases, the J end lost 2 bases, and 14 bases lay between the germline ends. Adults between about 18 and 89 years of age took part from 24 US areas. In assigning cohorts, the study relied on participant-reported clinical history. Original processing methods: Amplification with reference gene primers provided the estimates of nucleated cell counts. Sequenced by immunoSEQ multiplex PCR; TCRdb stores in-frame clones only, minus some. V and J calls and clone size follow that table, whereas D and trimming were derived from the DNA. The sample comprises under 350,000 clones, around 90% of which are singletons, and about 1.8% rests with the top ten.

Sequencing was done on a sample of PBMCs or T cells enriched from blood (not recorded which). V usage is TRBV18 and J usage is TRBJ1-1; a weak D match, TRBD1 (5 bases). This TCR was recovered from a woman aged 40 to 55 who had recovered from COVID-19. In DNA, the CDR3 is TGTGCCAGCTCACGCGGGGCGGGGTTTAACACTGAAGCTTTCTTT. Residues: CASSRGAGFNTEAFF.